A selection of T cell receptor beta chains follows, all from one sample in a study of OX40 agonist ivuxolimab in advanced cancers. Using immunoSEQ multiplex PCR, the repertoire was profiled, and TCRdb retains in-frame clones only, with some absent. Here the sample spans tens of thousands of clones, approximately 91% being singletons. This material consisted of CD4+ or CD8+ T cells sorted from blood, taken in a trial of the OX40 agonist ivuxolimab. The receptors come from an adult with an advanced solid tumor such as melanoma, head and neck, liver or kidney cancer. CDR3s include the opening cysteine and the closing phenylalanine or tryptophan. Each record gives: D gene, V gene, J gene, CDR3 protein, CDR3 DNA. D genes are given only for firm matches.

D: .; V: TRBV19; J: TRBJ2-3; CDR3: CASSINRATDTQYF; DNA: TGTGCCAGTAGTATAAATAGGGCAACAGATACGCAGTATTTT
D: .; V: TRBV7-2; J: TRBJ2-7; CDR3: CASSLGPGHVYEQYF; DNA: TGTGCCAGCAGCTTAGGACCGGGACACGTCTACGAGCAGTACTTC
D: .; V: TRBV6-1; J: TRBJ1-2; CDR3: CASRWLNYGYTF; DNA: TGTGCCAGCAGGTGGCTGAACTATGGCTACACCTTC
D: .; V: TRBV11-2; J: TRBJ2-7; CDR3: CASSWGAGGSYEQYF; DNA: TGTGCCAGCAGCTGGGGGGCCGGGGGCTCCTACGAGCAGTACTTC
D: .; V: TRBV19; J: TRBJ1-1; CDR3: CASSVDSLNTEAFF; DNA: TGTGCCAGTAGTGTGGACAGTTTGAACACTGAAGCTTTCTTT
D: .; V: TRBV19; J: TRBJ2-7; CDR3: CASSMVNLPYEQYF; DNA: TGTGCCAGTAGTATGGTAAACCTCCCCTACGAGCAGTACTTC
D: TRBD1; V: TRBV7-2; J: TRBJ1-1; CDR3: CASSAGQGAYTEAFF; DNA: TGTGCCAGCAGCGCCGGACAGGGGGCCTACACTGAAGCTTTCTTT
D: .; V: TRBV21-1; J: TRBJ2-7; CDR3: CASNTRVYEQYF; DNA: TGTGCCAGCAACACGAGGGTCTACGAGCAGTACTTC
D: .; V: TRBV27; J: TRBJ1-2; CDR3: CASRLSSNYGYTF; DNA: TGTGCCAGCAGATTAAGTTCCAACTATGGCTACACCTTC
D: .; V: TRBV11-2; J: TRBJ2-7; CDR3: CASSPTTGGYEQYF; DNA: TGTGCCAGCAGCCCAACGACAGGAGGCTACGAGCAGTACTTC
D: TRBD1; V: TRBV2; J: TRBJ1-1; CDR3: CASSGQGNTEAFF; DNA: TGTGCCAGCAGTGGACAGGGGAACACTGAAGCTTTCTTT
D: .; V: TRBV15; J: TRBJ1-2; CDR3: CATSRDYGQLIYGYTF; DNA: TGTGCCACCAGCAGAGATTACGGACAACTCATTTATGGCTACACCTTC
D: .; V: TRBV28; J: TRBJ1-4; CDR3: CASSLRVGEKLFF; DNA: TGTGCCAGCAGTTTAAGGGTGGGTGAAAAACTGTTTTTT
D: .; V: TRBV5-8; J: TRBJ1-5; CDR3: CASSRFRGLQPQHF; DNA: TGTGCCAGCAGCAGGTTTAGGGGGTTGCAGCCCCAGCATTTT
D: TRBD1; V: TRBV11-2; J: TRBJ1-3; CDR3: CASSRWRQGGGNTIYF; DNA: TGTGCCAGCAGCCGTTGGCGACAGGGCGGTGGAAACACCATATATTTT
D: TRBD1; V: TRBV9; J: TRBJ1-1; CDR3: CASSPMRTGVTEAFF; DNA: TGTGCCAGCAGCCCAATGAGGACAGGGGTGACTGAAGCTTTCTTT